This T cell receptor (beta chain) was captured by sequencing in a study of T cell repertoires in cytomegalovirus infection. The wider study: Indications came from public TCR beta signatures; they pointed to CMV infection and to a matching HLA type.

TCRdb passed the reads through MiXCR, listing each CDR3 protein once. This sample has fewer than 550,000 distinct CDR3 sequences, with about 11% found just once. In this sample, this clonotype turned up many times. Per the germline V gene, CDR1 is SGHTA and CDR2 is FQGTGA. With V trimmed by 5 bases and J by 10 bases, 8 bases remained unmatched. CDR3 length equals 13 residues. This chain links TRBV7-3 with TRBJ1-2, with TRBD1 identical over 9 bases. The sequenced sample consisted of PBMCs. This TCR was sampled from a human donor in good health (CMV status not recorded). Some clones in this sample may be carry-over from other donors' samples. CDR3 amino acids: CASSQRGQGDYTF. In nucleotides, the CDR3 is TGTGCCAGCAGCCAAAGGGGACAGGGTGACTACACCTTC.